This T cell receptor (beta chain) was retrieved from a study of cytomegalovirus exposure and HLA in healthy donors. This CDR3 is 15 amino acids long. V shed 4 bases and J shed 2 bases, with 15 bases lying between them. The V gene's germline CDR1 is SGHDN and CDR2 FVKESK. Vbeta (60) and Jbeta (13) primers were used in the PCR. Clones were sequenced by immunoSEQ multiplex PCR, and TCRdb holds only the in-frame ones, with some missing. The repertoire consists of about 150,000 clones, with around 79% occurring once and the leading ten covering approximately 3.7%. This TCR came from a human donor in good health. Sequenced: PBMCs. V and J are TRBV14 and TRBJ2-7, with D possibly being TRBD2 (5 bases). The CDR3 protein is CASSLGGPPTYEQYF. In DNA form, the CDR3 reads TGTGCCAGCAGCCTTGGCGGGCCTCCAACCTACGAGCAGTACTTC.